The rows below give T cell receptor beta chains drawn from one sample of a study of Ad26.COV2.S vaccination and SARS-CoV-2 variants. Sequencing used immunoSEQ multiplex PCR; TCRdb keeps in-frame clones, though not all of them. The profile shows around 400,000 clones, 75% to 95% of them singletons. The material was peripheral blood, obtained in a trial of Ad26.COV2.S vaccine versus placebo. These receptors were collected from a person aged 18-60 years who received the Ad26.COV2.S COVID-19 vaccine or a placebo. CDR3s include the opening cysteine and the closing phenylalanine or tryptophan. The D gene is left open where the match is weak. The size of a clone is reported for some rows only, either as once, few or many, or as a class for expanded clones.

length	V	D	J	size	DNA	CDR3
14	TRBV12-5	-	TRBJ2-7	-	TGTGCTAGTGGTTTGATGGGAGTTATGACGGAGCAGTACTTC	CASGLMGVMTEQYF
15	TRBV7-9	-	TRBJ1-1	once	TGTGCCAGCAGCTTAGCTATGGGCAGGGAAACTGAAGCTTTCTTT	CASSLAMGRETEAFF
16	TRBV14	-	TRBJ2-3	-	TGTGCCAGCAGCCAAGTACCGGGAGACTTCACAGATACGCAGTATTTT	CASSQVPGDFTDTQYF
14	TRBV29-1	-	TRBJ2-3	-	TGCAGCGTCGCCCCCGGGACTAGCACAGATACGCAGTATTTT	CSVAPGTSTDTQYF
17	TRBV24-1	-	TRBJ2-3	-	TGTGCCACCAGTGATTCTGGAGAAGCGGCTAGCACAGATACGCAGTATTTT	CATSDSGEAASTDTQYF
12	TRBV24-1	-	TRBJ2-5	-	TGTGCCACCAGTGGGGGGGCCAGGACCCAGTACTTC	CATSGGARTQYF
14	TRBV4-3	TRBD1	TRBJ1-6	-	TGCGCCAGCAGCCAAGACCTGGGACAGCTTATCCCCCACTTT	CASSQDLGQLIPHF
14	TRBV5-8	-	TRBJ1-2	-	TGTGCCAGCAGCTTGGCCGGGGAAAACTATGGCTACACCTTC	CASSLAGENYGYTF
13	TRBV30	-	TRBJ1-1	-	TGTGCCTGGAGTGTTTCCTTGAACACTGAAGCTTTCTTT	CAWSVSLNTEAFF
15	TRBV6-5	TRBD1	TRBJ1-5	-	TGTGCCAGCCAACCCTCAGGGGGGTATAATCAGCCCCAGCATTTT	CASQPSGGYNQPQHF
17	TRBV5-5	-	TRBJ1-5	-	TGTGCCAGCACCTTCGAACCCCAGGGGAATAGCAATCAGCCCCAGCATTTT	CASTFEPQGNSNQPQHF
14	TRBV7-2	-	TRBJ1-2	-	TGTGCCAGCAGCCAAATGGTCCTATCCCATGGCTACACCTTC	CASSQMVLSHGYTF
12	TRBV30	-	TRBJ1-3	-	TGTGCCCTAACAGTCTCTGGAAACACCATATATTTT	CALTVSGNTIYF
17	TRBV18	TRBD1	TRBJ1-6	-	TGTGCCAGCTCACGTATCCGCCAGGGGGATTATAATTCACCCCTCCACTTT	CASSRIRQGDYNSPLHF
15	TRBV5-4	-	TRBJ2-7	few	TGTGCCAGCAGCTTGGTCGGGCAGGGAACGAGCGAGCAGTACTTC	CASSLVGQGTSEQYF
20	TRBV4-1	TRBD2	TRBJ2-3	-	TGCGCCAGCAGCCCGTCTAGCGGGAGGGCCCATTTTTCTCGCACAGATACGCAGTATTTT	CASSPSSGRAHFSRTDTQYF
16	TRBV19	-	TRBJ2-1	-	TGTGCCAGTAGTCCTTTAGAAGCACCTCCCTACAATGAGCAGTTCTTC	CASSPLEAPPYNEQFF
16	TRBV4-3	TRBD1	TRBJ1-2	-	TGCGCCAGCAGCCAAGATCGCGGGACAGGGAGTGGTGGCTACACCTTC	CASSQDRGTGSGGYTF
17	TRBV7-9	TRBD1	TRBJ1-1	-	TGTGCCAGCAGCTTAGTAGGGGGCTTTGGATCCCACACTGAAGCTTTCTTT	CASSLVGGFGSHTEAFF
14	TRBV29-1	-	TRBJ2-1	-	TGCAGCGTTGAAGATCTGGGGTTGTGGGGTGAGCAGTTCTTC	CSVEDLGLWGEQFF
15	TRBV7-9	TRBD1	TRBJ1-1	-	TGTGCCAGCAGCCCTACAGGGGGCGCGAGAACTGAAGCTTTCTTT	CASSPTGGARTEAFF
15	TRBV18	TRBD2	TRBJ2-5	-	TGTGCCAGCTCACCGGGACTAGCGGGAGTCGAGACCCAGTACTTC	CASSPGLAGVETQYF
15	TRBV9	-	TRBJ2-7	-	TGTGCCAGCAGCGTAGAGAGTAGCGGATACTACGAGCAGTACTTC	CASSVESSGYYEQYF
14	TRBV27	-	TRBJ1-2	-	TGTGCCAGCAGTTTTTCAGTTGGGAGCTATGGCTACACCTTC	CASSFSVGSYGYTF
12	TRBV2	-	TRBJ1-5	-	TGTGCCAGCAGCGTACCCCCGTTGCCCCAGCATTTT	CASSVPPLPQHF
13	TRBV12-3/TRBV12-4	-	TRBJ2-7	-	TGTGCCAGCAGTTACGGACCATCCTACGAGCAGTACTTC	CASSYGPSYEQYF
15	TRBV9	TRBD2	TRBJ2-7	-	TGTGCCAGCAGCCCGGGACTAGCGGGAGAGAGAGAGCAGTACTTC	CASSPGLAGEREQYF
15	TRBV11-2	TRBD2	TRBJ2-3	-	TGTGCCAGCAGCGGACTAGCGGGATACACAGATACGCAGTATTTT	CASSGLAGYTDTQYF
15	TRBV7-7	TRBD1	TRBJ2-5	-	TGTGCTAGCAGCTTCCACGAGGGGGCCTCTGAGACCCAGTACTTC	CASSFHEGASETQYF
19	TRBV5-1	TRBD2	TRBJ2-2	-	TGCGCCAGCAGCGTGAGATCCTTAGCGGGAGGTTTGAACACCGGGGAGCTGTTTTTT	CASSVRSLAGGLNTGELFF
17	TRBV4-3	-	TRBJ1-4	-	TGCGCCAGCAGCCCGGACAGATCATACCCCCCTAATGAAAAACTGTTTTTT	CASSPDRSYPPNEKLFF
15	TRBV5-1	-	TRBJ2-3	-	TGCGCCAGCAGCCGGGACAATCTAAACACAGATACGCAGTATTTT	CASSRDNLNTDTQYF
14	TRBV7-9	-	TRBJ2-7	-	TGTGCCAGCAGCTTAGGCGGGTTCGCAGGCGAGCAGTACTTC	CASSLGGFAGEQYF
15	TRBV21-1	-	TRBJ1-2	-	TGTGCCAGCAGCACTAGACAGGGGGAAGCGAGAGGCTACACCTTC	CASSTRQGEARGYTF
12	TRBV30	-	TRBJ2-7	-	TGTGCCTTCGCCGGACTGAACTACGAGCAGTACTTC	CAFAGLNYEQYF
14	TRBV18	TRBD1	TRBJ1-1	-	TGTGCCAGCTCACCACCTTATGGGACAGATGAAGCTTTCTTT	CASSPPYGTDEAFF